These 20 T cell receptor beta chains originate from one sample sequenced in a study of T cells after yellow fever vaccination (dated by TCRdb to between 2018 and 2020). The meaning of the sample's treatment or condition label: live attenuated yellow fever vaccine strain. Libraries were constructed by 5' RACE. Sequencing took place on an Illumina HiSeq 2500. Clones were called with MiXCR by TCRdb after fastp trimmed the public reads at Q25, and only in-frame beta chains were retained. Each CDR3 protein gets just one entry, which takes the most common genes and DNA from the rows behind it. Recorded for this sample are about 130,000 distinct CDR3 sequences; 6.6% of them occurred a single time. Under 0.7% of the sample is held by the ten biggest clonotypes. Sample: CD4+ T cells sorted from PBMCs, taken 10 days after the yellow fever booster vaccination. The receptors were gathered from a man aged 30-40 years who received the YFV17D yellow fever vaccine.

The table lists this clonotype with many counts. V is TRBV4-3 and J is TRBJ2-2; D gene ambiguous. In germline, CDR1 is LGHNA, CDR2 YSLEER. The CDR3 is 18 residues long. Trimming removed 2 bases from V and 6 bases from J, with 22 bases in between. The CDR3 is CASSQRMPTRLSPGELFF. CDR3 bases: TGCGCCAGCAGCCAACGGATGCCAACCCGTCTCTCACCCGGGGAGCTGTTTTTT.

Many counts were recorded for this clonotype. The chain employs TRBV27 and TRBJ2-7, with TRBD1 matching 7 bases. The germline CDR1 and CDR2 sequences are MNHEY and SMNVEV (reference sequence). Trimming took 5 bases from V and 5 from J; bases not matched to a gene: 12. CDR3 length: 15 amino acids. The CDR3: CASSRDRYQIHEQYF. In DNA, the CDR3 is TGTGCCAGCAGTAGGGACAGATATCAGATCCACGAGCAGTACTTC.

This clonotype has more than one count but fewer than ten. The chain has TRBV5-1 and TRBJ2-2; 13 bases line up with TRBD2. CDR1 and CDR2 (germline): SGHRS, YFSETQ. Germline trimming cut 0 bases from V and 7 bases from J; bases unmatched to any gene: 9. The CDR3 consists of 18 residues. The chain's CDR3 is CASSLGGLAGTNGGELFF. CDR3 DNA sequence: TGCGCCAGCAGCTTGGGGGGACTAGCGGGAACGAACGGCGGGGAGCTGTTTTTT. The full variable domain, completed using reference TRBV5-1 and TRBJ2-2, is KAGVTQTPRYLIKTRGQQVTLSCSPISGHRSVSWYQQTPGQGLQFLFEYFSETQRNKGNFPGRFSGRQFSNSRSEMNVSTLELGDSALYLCASSLGGLAGTNGGELFFGEGSRLTVL.

This clonotype was seen ten or more times. The genes are TRBV6-6 and TRBJ2-3; D unclear. CDR3 length: 13 amino acids. V lost 2 bases, J lost 3 bases, and 6 bases lay in between. CDR1 is MNHNY and CDR2 is SVGAGI in the germline V gene (reference sequence). The CDR3 sequence: CASSYPNTDTQYF. DNA of the CDR3: TGTGCCAGCAGTTACCCTAATACAGATACGCAGTATTTT.

The rearrangement links TRBV29-1 to TRBJ2-3; 9 bases are shared with TRBD2. Per germline, CDR1 SQVTM and CDR2 ANQGSEA. V shed 6 bases and J 3 bases; nucleotides not matched to a gene: 7. The CDR3 is made up of 14 amino acids. The CDR3 sequence: CSVVSGSRTDTQYF. CDR3 sequence (DNA): TGCAGCGTGGTTAGCGGGAGCAGGACAGATACGCAGTATTTT.

This clonotype has a count of ten or more. The genes are TRBV12-3 or TRBV12-4 and TRBJ2-2; the match to TRBD2 covers 7 bases. This CDR3 is built from 14 residues. The trim removed 5 bases at V and 1 base at J, leaving 1 base unmatched. CDR3 in DNA: TGTGCCAGCAGTGGGGGGGTGAACACCGGGGAGCTGTTTTTT. Translating gives CASSGGVNTGELFF.

This clonotype was observed at least ten times. This chain links TRBV29-1 with TRBJ2-7; D is unresolved. The germline V gene encodes CDR1 SQVTM and CDR2 ANQGSEA. The germline V and J ends were trimmed by 4 bases and 4 bases, with 8 bases remaining between them. The CDR3 is 11 residues long. The CDR3 DNA reads TGCAGCGTTGGAGGTGAATACGAGCAGTACTTC. Protein product: CSVGGEYEQYF.

Many counts were recorded for this clonotype. This sequence joins TRBV20-1 and TRBJ2-2; 8 bases agree with TRBD2. With V trimmed by 5 bases and J by 7 bases, 15 bases remained unmatched. There are 16 residues in the CDR3. Germline CDR1 is DFQATT and CDR2 is SNEGSKA (reference sequence). CDR3 in DNA: TGCAGTGCTTCCCGTTGGGGCGGGAGGCGGGGCGGGGAGCTGTTTTTT. Translated, it gives CSASRWGGRRGGELFF.

This clonotype occurred once. A single base separates this from a much larger clone, so it may be a read error. The gene calls are TRBV2 and TRBJ2-2, with a weak D call TRBD2 (5 bases). The CDR3 is made up of 15 amino acids. Germline lookup yields CDR1 SNHLY and CDR2 FYNNEI. The CDR3 DNA reads as TGTGCCAGCAGTGGAGGCAGGCCGAACACCGGGGAGCTGATTTTT. This codes for CASSGGRPNTGELIF.

This clonotype was seen ten or more times. The rearrangement links TRBV28 to TRBJ2-7, with D maybe TRBD1 (6 bases). CDR3 length: 11 amino acids. Trimming stripped 9 bases from V and 9 bases from J, with 15 bases between. Per the germline V gene, CDR1 is MDHEN and CDR2 is SYDVKM. This CDR3 is CASKGVDRQYF. In DNA form, the CDR3 reads TGTGCCAGTAAGGGGGTAGACAGGCAGTACTTC.

The sample holds many counts of this clonotype. The V and J genes are TRBV7-3 and TRBJ1-2; D is undetermined. With 2 bases removed from V and 8 bases from J, the gap between germline ends came to 6 bases. Per germline, CDR1 SGHTA and CDR2 FQGTGA. This CDR3 has 11 amino acids. CDR3 bases: TGTGCCAGCAGCTTACTTAGCGGCTACACCTTC. Its translation: CASSLLSGYTF.

This clonotype came up many times. This chain connects TRBV7-8 to TRBJ2-7, with 10 bases lining up with TRBD2. V gave up 0 bases and J gave up 3 bases; unmatched junction bases: 11. Germline-derived CDR1 and CDR2 are SGHVS and FQNEAQ. The CDR3 has 18 amino acids. The DNA for the CDR3 is TGTGCCAGCAGCTTAGCCCCACTTAGGACTAGCGGCTTCTACGAGCAGTACTTC. This encodes CASSLAPLRTSGFYEQYF.

Many counts were recorded for this clonotype. This rearrangement joins TRBV2 to TRBJ2-3, with 10 bases aligning to TRBD2. Trimming at V came to 4 bases and at J to 1 base, leaving 2 bases not matched to a gene. The CDR3 has 15 residues. The V gene's germline CDR1 is SNHLY and CDR2 FYNNEI. The CDR3 nucleotides are TGTGCCAGCAGTGCGCTAGCGGGAGGCACAGATACGCAGTATTTT. The encoded protein is CASSALAGGTDTQYF.

This clonotype has ten or more counts. The J gene is TRBJ2-2, the V gene TRBV6-5, with D maybe TRBD1 (5 bases). The germline V gene encodes CDR1 MNHEY and CDR2 SVGAGI. Trimming shortened V by 9 bases and J by 8 bases, and 13 bases separated the two germline ends. The CDR3 has 12 residues. The CDR3 coding sequence is TGTGCCAGTAAAAGGGGATATGGGGAGCTGTTTTTT. It encodes CASKRGYGELFF.

This clonotype was seen only a few times. V is TRBV6-5 and J is TRBJ1-5; D ambiguous. CDR1 and CDR2 (germline): MNHEY, SVGAGI. This CDR3 is built from 13 residues. V was cut by 4 bases and J by 5 bases, with 9 bases left in between. Written as DNA, the CDR3 is TGTGCCAGCAGTTCCTCTTTCTATCAGCCCCAGCATTTT. This codes for CASSSSFYQPQHF.

Ten or more counts support this clonotype. The chain recombines TRBV5-6 with TRBJ2-5; 7 bases align to TRBD1. The V and J ends lost 7 bases and 2 bases, in that order; junction bases with no gene match: 5. The CDR3 has 13 residues. CDR1 is SGHDT, CDR2 YYEEEE, per germline. In DNA, the CDR3 is TGTGCCAGCGGCCGGACAGGTCAAGAGACCCAGTACTTC. It codes for CASGRTGQETQYF. Full variable domain (outside the CDR3, taken from reference TRBV5-6 and TRBJ2-5): DAGVTQSPTHLIKTRGQQVTLRCSPKSGHDTVSWYQQALGQGPQFIFQYYEEEERQRGNFPDRFSGHQFPNYSSELNVNALLLGDSALYLCASGRTGQETQYFGPGTRLLVL.

Notes on this clonotype: Sequence at one end of the junction differs from germline and may be a read error. The chain has TRBV14 and TRBJ2-5, with a tentative D call TRBD2 (5 bases). The CDR3 consists of 11 residues. Germline CDR1 reads SGHDN; CDR2 reads FVKESK. This CDR3 reads CASSQGETKYF. As DNA, the CDR3 is TGTGCCAGCAGCCAAGGGGAGACCAAGTACTTC.

The CDR3 coding sequence is TGTGCCAGCAGTTACTCTGGACAGGGGGAGAAGAATGAGCAGTTCTTC. This encodes CASSYSGQGEKNEQFF. The chain employs TRBV6-5 and TRBJ2-1; 10 bases fit TRBD1. Germline V CDR1 and CDR2: MNHEY, SVGAGI. The CDR3 covers 16 residues. The junction had 6 bases not matched to a gene; V was cut back by 0 bases and J by 7 bases.

This clonotype occurred many times. V usage is TRBV6-5 and J usage is TRBJ1-4; 7 bases are shared with TRBD1. V shed 5 bases and J 0 bases; nucleotides not matched to a gene: 6. The CDR3 contains 16 residues. Germline V gene lookup returns CDR1 MNHEY and CDR2 SVGAGI. The CDR3 DNA follows: TGTGCCAGCAGTCACAGGGGTGGTACAACTAATGAAAAACTGTTTTTT. Translation gives CASSHRGGTTNEKLFF.

Ten or more counts support this clonotype. This chain uses TRBV5-5 with TRBJ2-1, with TRBD2 matching over 7 bases. The germline gives CDR1 SGHKS, CDR2 YYEKEE (reference sequence). The CDR3 runs 16 residues. The V and J ends lost 0 bases and 7 bases, in that order; junction bases with no gene match: 10. This CDR3 is CASSLAAGGSDNEQFF. The CDR3 DNA is TGTGCCAGCAGCTTGGCGGCGGGCGGGAGTGATAATGAGCAGTTCTTC.